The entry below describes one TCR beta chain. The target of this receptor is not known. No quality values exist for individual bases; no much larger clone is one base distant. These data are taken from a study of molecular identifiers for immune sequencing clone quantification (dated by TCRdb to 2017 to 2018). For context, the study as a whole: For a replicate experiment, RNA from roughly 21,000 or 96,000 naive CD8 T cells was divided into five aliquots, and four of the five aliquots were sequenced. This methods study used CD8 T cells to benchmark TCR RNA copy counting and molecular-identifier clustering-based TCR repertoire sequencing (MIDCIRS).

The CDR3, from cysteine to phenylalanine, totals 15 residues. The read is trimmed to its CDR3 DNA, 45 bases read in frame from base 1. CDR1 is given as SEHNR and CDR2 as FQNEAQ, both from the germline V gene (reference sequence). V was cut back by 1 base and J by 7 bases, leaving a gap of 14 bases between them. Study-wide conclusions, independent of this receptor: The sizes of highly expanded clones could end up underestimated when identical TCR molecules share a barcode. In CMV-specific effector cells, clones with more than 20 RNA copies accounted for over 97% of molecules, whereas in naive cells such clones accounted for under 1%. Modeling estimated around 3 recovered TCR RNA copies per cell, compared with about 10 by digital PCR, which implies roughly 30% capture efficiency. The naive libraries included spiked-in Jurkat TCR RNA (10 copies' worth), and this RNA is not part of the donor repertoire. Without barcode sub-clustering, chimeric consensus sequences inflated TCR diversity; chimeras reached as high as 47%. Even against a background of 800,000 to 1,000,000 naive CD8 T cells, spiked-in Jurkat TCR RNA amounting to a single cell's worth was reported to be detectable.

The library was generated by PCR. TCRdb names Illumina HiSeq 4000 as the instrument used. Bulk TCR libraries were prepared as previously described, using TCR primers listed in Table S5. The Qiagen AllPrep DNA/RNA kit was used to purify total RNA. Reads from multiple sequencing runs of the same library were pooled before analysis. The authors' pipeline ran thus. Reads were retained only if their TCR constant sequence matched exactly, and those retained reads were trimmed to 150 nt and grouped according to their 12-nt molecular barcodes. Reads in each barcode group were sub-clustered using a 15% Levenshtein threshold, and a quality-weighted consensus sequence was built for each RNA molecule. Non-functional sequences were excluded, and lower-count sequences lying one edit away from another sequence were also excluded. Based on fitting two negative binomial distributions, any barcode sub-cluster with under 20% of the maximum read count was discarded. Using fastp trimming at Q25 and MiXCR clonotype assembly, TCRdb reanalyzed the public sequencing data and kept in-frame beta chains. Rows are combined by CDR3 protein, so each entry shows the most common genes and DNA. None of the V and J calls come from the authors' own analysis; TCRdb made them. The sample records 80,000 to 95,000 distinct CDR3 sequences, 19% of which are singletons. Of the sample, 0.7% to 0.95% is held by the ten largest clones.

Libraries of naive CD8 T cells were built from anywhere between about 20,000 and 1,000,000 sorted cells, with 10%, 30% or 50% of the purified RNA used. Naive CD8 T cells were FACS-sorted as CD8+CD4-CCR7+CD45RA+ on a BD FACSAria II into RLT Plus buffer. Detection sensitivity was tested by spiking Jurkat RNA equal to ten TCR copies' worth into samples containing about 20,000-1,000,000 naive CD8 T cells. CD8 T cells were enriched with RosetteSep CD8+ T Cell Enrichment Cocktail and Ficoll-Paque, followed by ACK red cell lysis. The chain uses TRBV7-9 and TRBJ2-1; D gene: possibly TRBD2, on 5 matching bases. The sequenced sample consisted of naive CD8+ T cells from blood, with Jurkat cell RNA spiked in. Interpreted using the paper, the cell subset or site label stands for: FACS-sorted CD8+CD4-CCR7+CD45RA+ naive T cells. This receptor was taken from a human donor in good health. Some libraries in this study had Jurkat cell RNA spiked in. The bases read TGTGCCAGCAGCTTAGAGGCTAGCCTGGAGAATGAGCAGTTCTTC. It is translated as CASSLEASLENEQFF.